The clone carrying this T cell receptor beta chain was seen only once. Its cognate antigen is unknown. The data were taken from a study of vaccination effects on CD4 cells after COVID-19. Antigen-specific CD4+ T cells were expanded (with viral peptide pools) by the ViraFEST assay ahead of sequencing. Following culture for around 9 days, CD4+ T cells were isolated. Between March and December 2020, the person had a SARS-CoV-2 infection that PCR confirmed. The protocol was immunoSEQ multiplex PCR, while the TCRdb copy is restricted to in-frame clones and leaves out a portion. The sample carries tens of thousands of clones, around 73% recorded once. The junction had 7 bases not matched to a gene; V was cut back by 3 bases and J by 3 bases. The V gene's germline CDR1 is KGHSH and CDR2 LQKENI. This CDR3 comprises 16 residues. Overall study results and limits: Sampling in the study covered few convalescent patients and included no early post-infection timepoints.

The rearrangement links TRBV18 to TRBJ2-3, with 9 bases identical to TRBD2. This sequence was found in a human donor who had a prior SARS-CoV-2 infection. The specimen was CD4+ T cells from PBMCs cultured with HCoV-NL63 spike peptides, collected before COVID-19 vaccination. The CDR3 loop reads CASSPGSSGGTDTQYF. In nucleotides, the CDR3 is TGTGCCAGCTCACCGGGTTCAAGCGGGGGGACAGATACGCAGTATTTT.